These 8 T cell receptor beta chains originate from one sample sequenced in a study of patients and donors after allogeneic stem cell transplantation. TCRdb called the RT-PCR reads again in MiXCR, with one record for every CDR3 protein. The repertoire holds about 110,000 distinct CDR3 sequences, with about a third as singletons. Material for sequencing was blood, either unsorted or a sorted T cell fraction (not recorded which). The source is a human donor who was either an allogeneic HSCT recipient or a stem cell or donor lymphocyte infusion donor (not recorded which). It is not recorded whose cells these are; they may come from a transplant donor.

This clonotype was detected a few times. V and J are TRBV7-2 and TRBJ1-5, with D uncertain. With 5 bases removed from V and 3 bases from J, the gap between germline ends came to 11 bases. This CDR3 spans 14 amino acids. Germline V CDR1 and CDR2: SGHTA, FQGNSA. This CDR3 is CASSPGIVNQPQHF. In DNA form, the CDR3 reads TGTGCCAGCAGCCCCGGTATCGTCAATCAGCCCCAGCATTTT.

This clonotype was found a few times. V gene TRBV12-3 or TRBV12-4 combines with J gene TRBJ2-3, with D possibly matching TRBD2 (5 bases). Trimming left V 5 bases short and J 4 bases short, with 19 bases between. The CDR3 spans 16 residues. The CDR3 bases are TGTGCCAGCAGTCCTTGGACTCAGATCTTATCAGATACGCAGTATTTT. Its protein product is CASSPWTQILSDTQYF.

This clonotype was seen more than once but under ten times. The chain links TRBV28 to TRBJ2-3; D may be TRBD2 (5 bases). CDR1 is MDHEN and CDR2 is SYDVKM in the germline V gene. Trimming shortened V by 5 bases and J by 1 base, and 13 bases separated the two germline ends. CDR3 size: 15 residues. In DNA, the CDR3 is TGTGCCAGCAGTGTATCGGGGTGGGGCACAGATACGCAGTATTTT. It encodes CASSVSGWGTDTQYF.

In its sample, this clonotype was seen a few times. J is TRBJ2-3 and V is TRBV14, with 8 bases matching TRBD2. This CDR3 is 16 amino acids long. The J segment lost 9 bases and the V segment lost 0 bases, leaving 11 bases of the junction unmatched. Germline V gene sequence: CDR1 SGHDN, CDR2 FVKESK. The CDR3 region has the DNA TGTGCCAGCAGCCAAGAAGGTCCCAAGCGGGAGAGCACGCAGTATTTT. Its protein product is CASSQEGPKRESTQYF.

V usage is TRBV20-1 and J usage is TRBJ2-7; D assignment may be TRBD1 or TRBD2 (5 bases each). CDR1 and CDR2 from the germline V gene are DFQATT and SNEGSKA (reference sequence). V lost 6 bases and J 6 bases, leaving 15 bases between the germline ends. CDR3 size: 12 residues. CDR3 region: CSAGTQQGEQYF. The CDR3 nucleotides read TGCAGTGCGGGGACCCAGCAAGGCGAGCAGTACTTC.

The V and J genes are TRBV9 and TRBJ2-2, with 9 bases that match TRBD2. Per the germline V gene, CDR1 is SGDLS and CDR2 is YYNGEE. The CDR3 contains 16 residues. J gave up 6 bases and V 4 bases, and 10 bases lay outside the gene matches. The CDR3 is CASSPDSGSRSGELFF. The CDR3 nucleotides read TGTGCCAGCAGCCCCGATAGCGGGAGTAGGTCCGGGGAGCTGTTTTTT.

CDR3 DNA sequence: TGCAGTACTCGGGACTCCAACTACAATGAGCAGTTCTTC. Its translation: CSTRDSNYNEQFF. The J gene is TRBJ2-1, the V gene TRBV20-1, with a weak D call TRBD2 (6 bases). Germline loops: CDR1 DFQATT, CDR2 SNEGSKA (reference sequence). Trimming left V 8 bases short and J 3 bases short, with 14 bases between. The CDR3 has 13 residues.

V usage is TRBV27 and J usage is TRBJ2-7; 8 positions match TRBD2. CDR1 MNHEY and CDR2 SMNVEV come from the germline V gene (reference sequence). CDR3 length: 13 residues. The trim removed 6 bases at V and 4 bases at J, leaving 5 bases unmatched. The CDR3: CASSRGGKYEQYF. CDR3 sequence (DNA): TGTGCCAGCAGCCGCGGGGGGAAATACGAGCAGTACTTC.